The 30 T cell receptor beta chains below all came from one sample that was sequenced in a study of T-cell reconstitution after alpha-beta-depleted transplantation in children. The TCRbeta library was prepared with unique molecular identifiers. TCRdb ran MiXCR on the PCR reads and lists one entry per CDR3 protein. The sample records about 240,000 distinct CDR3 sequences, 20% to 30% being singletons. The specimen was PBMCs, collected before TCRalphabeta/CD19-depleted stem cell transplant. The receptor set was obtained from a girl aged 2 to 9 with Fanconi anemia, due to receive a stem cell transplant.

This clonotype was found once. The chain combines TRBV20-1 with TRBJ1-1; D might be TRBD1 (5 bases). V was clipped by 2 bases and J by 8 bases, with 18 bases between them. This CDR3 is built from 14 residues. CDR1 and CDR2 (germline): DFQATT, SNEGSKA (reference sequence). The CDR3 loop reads CSARSGAHRSEAFF. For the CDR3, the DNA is TGCAGTGCTAGATCTGGGGCTCATAGGAGCGAAGCTTTCTTT.

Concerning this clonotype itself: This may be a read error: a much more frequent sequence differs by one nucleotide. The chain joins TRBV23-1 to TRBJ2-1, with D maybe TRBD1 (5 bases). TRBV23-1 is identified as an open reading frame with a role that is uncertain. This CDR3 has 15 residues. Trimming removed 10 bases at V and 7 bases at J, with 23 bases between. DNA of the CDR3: TGCGCCATCATCGCATGGGGCCCTCGTAAAAATGAGCAGTTCTTC. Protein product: CAIIAWGPRKNEQFF.

Here the CDR3 DNA reads TGTGCCAGCAGTTTAGGGGTAGCGGGAATTCCCAGCTCCTACAATGAGCAGTTCTTC. It specifies CASSLGVAGIPSSYNEQFF. The rearrangement joins TRBV12-3 or TRBV12-4 to TRBJ2-1; 8 bases align to TRBD2. Trimming removed 1 base from V and 0 bases from J; junction bases left unmatched: 11. CDR3 length: 19 amino acids.

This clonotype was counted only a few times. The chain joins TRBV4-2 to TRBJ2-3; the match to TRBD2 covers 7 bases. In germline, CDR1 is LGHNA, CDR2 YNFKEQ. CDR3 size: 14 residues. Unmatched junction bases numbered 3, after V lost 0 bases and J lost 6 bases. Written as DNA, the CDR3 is TGTGCCAGCAGCCAAGATGGGGGGGGGGATACGCAGTATTTT. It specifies CASSQDGGGDTQYF.

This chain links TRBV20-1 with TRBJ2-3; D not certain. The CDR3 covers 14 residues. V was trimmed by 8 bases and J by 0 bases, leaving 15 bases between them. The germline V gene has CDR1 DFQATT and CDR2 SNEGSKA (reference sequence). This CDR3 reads CSTDGQISTDTQYF. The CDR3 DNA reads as TGCAGTACCGATGGGCAAATAAGCACAGATACGCAGTATTTT.

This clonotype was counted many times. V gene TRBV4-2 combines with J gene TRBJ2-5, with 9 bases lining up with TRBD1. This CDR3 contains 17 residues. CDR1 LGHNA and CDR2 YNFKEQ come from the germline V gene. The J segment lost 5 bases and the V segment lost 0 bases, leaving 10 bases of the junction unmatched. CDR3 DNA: TGTGCCAGCAGCCAAGATGTCACAGGGGGCGAAGGGGAGACCCAGTACTTC. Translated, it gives CASSQDVTGGEGETQYF.

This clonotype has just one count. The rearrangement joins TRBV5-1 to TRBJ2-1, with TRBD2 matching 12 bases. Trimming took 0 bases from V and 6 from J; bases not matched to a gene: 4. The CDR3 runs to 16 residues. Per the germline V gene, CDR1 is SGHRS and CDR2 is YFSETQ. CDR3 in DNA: TGCGCCAGCAGCTTGGTTCCTAGCGGGGGGGCCAATGAGCAGTTCTTC. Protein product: CASSLVPSGGANEQFF. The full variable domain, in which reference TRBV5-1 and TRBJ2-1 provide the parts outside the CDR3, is KAGVTQTPRYLIKTRGQQVTLSCSPISGHRSVSWYQQTPGQGLQFLFEYFSETQRNKGNFPGRFSGRQFSNSRSEMNVSTLELGDSALYLCASSLVPSGGANEQFFGPGTRLTVL.

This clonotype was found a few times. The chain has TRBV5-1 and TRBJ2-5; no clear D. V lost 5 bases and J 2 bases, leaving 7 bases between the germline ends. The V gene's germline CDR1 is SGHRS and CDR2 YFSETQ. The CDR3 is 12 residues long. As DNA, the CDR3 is TGCGCCAGCAGATTAACACAAGAGACCCAGTACTTC. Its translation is CASRLTQETQYF.

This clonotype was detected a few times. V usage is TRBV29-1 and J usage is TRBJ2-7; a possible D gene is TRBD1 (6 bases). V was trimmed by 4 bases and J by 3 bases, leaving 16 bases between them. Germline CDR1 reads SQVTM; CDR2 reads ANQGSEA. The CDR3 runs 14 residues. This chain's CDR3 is CSVGAPDRFYEQYF. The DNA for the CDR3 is TGCAGCGTTGGGGCCCCCGACAGGTTCTACGAGCAGTACTTC.

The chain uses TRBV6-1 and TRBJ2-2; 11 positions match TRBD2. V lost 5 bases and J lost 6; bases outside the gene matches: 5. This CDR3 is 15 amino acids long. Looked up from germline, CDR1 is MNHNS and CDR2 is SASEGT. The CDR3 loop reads CASSPQLAGAGELFF. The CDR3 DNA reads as TGTGCCAGCAGTCCACAACTAGCGGGAGCCGGGGAGCTGTTTTTT.

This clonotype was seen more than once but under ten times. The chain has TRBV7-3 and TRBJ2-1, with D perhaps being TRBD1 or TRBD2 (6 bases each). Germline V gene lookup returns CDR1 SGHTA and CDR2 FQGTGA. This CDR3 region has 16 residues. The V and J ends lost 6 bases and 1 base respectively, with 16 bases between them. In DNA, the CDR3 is TGTGCCAGCAGTCCCAACCGGGGGCTTTCCTACAATGAGCAGTTCTTC. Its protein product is CASSPNRGLSYNEQFF.

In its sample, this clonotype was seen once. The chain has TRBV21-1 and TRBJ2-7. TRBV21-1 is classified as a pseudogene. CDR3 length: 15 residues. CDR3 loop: CASSIRLLVSHEQYF. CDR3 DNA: TGTGCCAGCAGCATTCGGTTGCTGGTCTCTCACGAGCAGTACTTC.

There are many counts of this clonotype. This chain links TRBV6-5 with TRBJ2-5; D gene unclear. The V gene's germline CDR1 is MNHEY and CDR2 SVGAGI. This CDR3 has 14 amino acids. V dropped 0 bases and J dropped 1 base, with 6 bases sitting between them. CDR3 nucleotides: TGTGCCAGCAGTTACTCGGGCAGCCAAGAGACCCAGTACTTC. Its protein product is CASSYSGSQETQYF.

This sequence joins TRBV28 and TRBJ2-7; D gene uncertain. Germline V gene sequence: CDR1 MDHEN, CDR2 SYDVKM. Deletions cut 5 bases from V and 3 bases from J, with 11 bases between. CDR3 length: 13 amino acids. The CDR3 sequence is CASSPMGRYEQYF. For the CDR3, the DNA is TGTGCCAGCAGTCCTATGGGTCGCTACGAGCAGTACTTC.

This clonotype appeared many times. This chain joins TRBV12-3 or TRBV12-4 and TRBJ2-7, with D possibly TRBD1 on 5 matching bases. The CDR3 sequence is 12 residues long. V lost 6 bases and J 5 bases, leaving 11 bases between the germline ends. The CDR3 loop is CASRQQVHEQYF. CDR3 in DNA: TGTGCCAGCAGACAACAGGTCCACGAGCAGTACTTC.

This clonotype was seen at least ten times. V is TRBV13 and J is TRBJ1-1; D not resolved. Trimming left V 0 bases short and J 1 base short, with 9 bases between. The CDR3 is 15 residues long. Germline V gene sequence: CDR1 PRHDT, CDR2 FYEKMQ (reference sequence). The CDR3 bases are TGTGCCAGCAGCTTAGGACGGCTAACGAACACTGAAGCTTTCTTT. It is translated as CASSLGRLTNTEAFF.

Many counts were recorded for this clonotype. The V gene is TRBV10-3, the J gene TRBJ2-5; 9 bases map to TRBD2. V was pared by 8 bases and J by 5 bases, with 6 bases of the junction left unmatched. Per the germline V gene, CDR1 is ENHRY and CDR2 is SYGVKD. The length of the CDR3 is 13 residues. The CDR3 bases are TGTGCCATCTCTAGCGGGGAGGGGGAGACCCAGTACTTC. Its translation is CAISSGEGETQYF.

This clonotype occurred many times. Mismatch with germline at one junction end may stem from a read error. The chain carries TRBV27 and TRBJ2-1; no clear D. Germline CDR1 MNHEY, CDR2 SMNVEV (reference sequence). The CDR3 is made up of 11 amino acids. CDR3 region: CASSDADAPIF. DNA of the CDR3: TGTGCCAGCAGCGATGCAGACGCTCCAATCTTC.

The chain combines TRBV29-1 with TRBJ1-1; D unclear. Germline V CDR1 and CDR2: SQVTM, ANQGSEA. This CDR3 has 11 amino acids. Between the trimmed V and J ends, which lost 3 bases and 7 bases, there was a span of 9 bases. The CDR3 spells CSVERQIEAFF. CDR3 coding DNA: TGCAGCGTTGAGAGGCAGATTGAAGCTTTCTTT.

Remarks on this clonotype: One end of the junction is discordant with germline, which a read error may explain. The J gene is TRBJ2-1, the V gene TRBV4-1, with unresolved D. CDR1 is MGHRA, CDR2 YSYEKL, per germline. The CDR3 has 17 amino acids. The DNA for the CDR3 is TGTCAGTGCAGCTTGGGCCACGGCCCCCTCTCCTACAATGAGCAGTTCTTC. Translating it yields CQCSLGHGPLSYNEQFF.

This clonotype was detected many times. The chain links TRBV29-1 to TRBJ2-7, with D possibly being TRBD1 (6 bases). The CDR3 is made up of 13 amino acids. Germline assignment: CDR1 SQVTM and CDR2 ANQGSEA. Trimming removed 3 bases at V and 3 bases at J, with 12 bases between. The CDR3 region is CSVDQGNDYEQYF. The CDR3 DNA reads TGCAGCGTTGATCAGGGGAATGACTACGAGCAGTACTTC.

The CDR3 reads CASSQTVPRYSQYF. The DNA of the CDR3 is TGTGCCAGCAGCCAAACAGTGCCCCGATACTCGCAGTATTTT. The rearrangement uses TRBV6-2 or TRBV6-3 and TRBJ2-3, with D unclear. Per germline, CDR1 MNHEY and CDR2 SVGEGT. Trimming removed 6 bases from V and 10 bases from J, with 20 bases in between. This CDR3 has 14 amino acids.

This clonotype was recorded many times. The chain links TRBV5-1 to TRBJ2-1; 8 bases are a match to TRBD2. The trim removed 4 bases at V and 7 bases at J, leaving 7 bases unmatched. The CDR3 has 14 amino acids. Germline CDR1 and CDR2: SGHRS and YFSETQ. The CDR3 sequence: CASSTGTRSNEQFF. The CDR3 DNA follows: TGCGCCAGCAGCACCGGGACTAGAAGTAATGAGCAGTTCTTC. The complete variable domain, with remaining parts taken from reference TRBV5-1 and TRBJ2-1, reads KAGVTQTPRYLIKTRGQQVTLSCSPISGHRSVSWYQQTPGQGLQFLFEYFSETQRNKGNFPGRFSGRQFSNSRSEMNVSTLELGDSALYLCASSTGTRSNEQFFGPGTRLTVL.

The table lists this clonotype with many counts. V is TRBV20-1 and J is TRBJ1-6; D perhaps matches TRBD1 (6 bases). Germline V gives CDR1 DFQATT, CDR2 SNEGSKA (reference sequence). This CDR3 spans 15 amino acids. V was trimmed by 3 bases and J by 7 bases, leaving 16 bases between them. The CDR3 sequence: CSASYYRVPNSPLHF. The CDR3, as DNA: TGCAGTGCTAGCTACTACAGGGTACCGAATTCACCCCTCCACTTT.

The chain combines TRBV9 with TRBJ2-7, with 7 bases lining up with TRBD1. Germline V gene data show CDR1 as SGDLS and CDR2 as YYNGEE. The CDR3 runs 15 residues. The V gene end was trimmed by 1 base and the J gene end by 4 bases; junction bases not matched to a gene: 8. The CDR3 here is CASSVSPGQLYEQYF. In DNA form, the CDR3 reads TGTGCCAGCAGCGTATCTCCGGGACAGCTATACGAGCAGTACTTC.

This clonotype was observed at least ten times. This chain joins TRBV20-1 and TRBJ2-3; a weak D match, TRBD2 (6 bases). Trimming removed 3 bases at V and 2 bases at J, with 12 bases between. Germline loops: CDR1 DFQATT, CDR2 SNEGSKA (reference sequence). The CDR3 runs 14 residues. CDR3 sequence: CSASSSGLTDTQYF. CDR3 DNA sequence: TGCAGTGCTAGCTCATCGGGACTCACAGATACGCAGTATTTT.

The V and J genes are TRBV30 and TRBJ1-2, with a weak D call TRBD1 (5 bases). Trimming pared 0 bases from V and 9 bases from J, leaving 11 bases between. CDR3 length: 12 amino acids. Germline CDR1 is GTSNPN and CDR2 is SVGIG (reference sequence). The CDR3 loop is CAWSVQGTSYTF. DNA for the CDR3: TGTGCCTGGAGTGTGCAGGGTACTAGCTACACCTTC.

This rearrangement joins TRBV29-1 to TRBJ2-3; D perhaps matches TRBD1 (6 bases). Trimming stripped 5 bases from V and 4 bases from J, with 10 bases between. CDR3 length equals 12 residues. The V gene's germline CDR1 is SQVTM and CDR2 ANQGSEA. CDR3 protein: CSVRKGADTQYF. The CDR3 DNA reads TGCAGCGTTCGGAAGGGGGCAGATACGCAGTATTTT.

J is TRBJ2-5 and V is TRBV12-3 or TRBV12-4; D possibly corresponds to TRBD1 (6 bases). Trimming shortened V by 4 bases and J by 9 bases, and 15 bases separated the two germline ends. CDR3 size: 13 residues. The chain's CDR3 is CASSSRDIMAQYF. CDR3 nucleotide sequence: TGTGCCAGCAGTTCTAGGGACATCATGGCCCAGTACTTC.

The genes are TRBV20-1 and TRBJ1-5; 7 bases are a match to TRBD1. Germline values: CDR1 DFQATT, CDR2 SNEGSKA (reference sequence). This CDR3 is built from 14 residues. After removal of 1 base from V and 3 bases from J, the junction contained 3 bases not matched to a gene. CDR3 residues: CSARGDSPNQPQHF. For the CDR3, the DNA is TGCAGTGCTAGAGGGGACAGTCCCAATCAGCCCCAGCATTTT.